This T cell receptor beta chain was observed in a study of T cells after yellow fever vaccination. Findings and limits, study-wide: Booster sampling recovered most clones from primary vaccination (under 97% CD4, roughly 88% CD8). Only a minor proportion of clonotypes was detected across both CD4 and CD8 compartments. There was a possibility that FACS-sorted repertoires contained abundant clonotypes contaminating from the bulk population.

Via MiXCR, TCRdb re-called the 5' RACE reads, giving one row per CDR3 protein. This table has some 400,000 distinct CDR3 sequences, roughly 6.1% appearing once. For this clonotype: Its antigen is still unknown.

Trimming cost V 4 bases and J 6 bases, with 18 bases left between them. This CDR3 is built from 15 residues. CDR1 and CDR2 (germline): MGHDK, SYGVNS. This clonotype was sampled from a man aged 25 to 40 who received the YFV17D yellow fever vaccine. The rearrangement links TRBV25-1 to TRBJ1-1; maybe TRBD1 (5 bases). Here the sequenced sample was PBMCs, taken 5 days after the yellow fever booster vaccination. This CDR3 is CASSVGTGGRAEAFF. The CDR3 DNA sequence: TGTGCCAGCAGTGTTGGGACCGGGGGTCGGGCTGAAGCTTTCTTT.